This T cell receptor beta chain appears in the sequencing data of a study of a mutant IDH1 vaccine in newly diagnosed glioma. Germline values: CDR1 SGHDN, CDR2 FVKESK. V was clipped by 2 bases and J by 2 bases, with 9 bases between them. This CDR3 contains 14 residues. The time point: week 35, safety follow-up. In every dose of vaccine, 300 ug of mutant IDH1 20-mer peptide was given alongside topical imiquimod. This clone was observed a single time. As yet, its antigen is unknown. Profiling relied on immunoSEQ multiplex PCR, and the TCRdb table lists in-frame clones only, not all of them. The sample records 68,000 or so clones, approximately 81% being singletons.

The sample was PBMCs, taken from a glioma patient whose treatment included an IDH1 peptide vaccine. This chain uses TRBV14 with TRBJ2-5, with D tentatively TRBD1 (5 bases). The receptor was isolated from a man aged 18 to 30 with glioma. The CDR3 coding sequence is TGTGCCAGCAGCCAATTCCAGGGTCAAGAGACCCAGTACTTC. Protein: CASSQFQGQETQYF. Combining the CDR3 with reference TRBV14 and TRBJ2-5 gives the whole variable domain EAGVTQFPSHSVIEKGQTVTLRCDPISGHDNLYWYRRVMGKEIKFLLHFVKESKQDESGMPNNRFLAERTGGTYSTLKVQPAELEDSGVYFCASSQFQGQETQYFGPGTRLLVL.